These 2 T cell receptor beta chains share one sample of origin, sequenced in a study of blood T cell repertoires in COVID-19. The repertoire was sequenced with immunoSEQ multiplex PCR; TCRdb's copy has only in-frame clones and lacks some. The sample includes 60,000 or so clones, 89% of them seen just once. The specimen sequenced was peripheral blood. Receptor source: a man in his 60s with acute or convalescent COVID-19.

The chain combines TRBV3-1 (or the pseudogene TRBV3-2) with TRBJ2-7, with unresolved D. This CDR3 spans 11 amino acids. CDR1 and CDR2 (germline): LGHDT, YNNKEL (reference sequence). V shed 2 bases and J shed 4 bases, with 3 bases lying between them. In nucleotides, the CDR3 is TGTGCCAGCAGCCAACGGTACGAGCAGTACTTC. This sequence encodes CASSQRYEQYF.

The chain combines TRBV7-2 with TRBJ2-4, with D tentatively TRBD1 (6 bases). V lost 8 bases and J lost 3, with 14 bases in between. This CDR3 comprises 14 residues. The germline V gene has CDR1 SGHTA and CDR2 FQGNSA. The CDR3: CASGNQGHKNIQYF. CDR3 in DNA: TGTGCCAGCGGCAATCAGGGACACAAAAACATTCAGTACTTC.